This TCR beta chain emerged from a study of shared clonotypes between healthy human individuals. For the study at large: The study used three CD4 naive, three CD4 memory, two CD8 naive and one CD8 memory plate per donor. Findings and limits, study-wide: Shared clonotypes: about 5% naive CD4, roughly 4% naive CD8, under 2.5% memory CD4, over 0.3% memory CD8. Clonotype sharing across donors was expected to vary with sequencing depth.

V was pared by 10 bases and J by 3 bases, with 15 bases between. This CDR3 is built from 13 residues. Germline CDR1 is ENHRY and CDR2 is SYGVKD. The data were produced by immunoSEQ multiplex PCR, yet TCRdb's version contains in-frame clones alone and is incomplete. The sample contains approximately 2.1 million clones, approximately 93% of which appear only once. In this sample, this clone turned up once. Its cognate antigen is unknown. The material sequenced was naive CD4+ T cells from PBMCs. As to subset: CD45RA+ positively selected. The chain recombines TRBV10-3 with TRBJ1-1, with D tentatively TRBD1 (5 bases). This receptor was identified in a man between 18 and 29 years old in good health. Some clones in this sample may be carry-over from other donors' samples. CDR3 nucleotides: TGTGCCACCCAGGGAGATCTCGACACTGAAGCTTTCTTT. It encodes CATQGDLDTEAFF.